Below, 31 T cell receptor beta chains from the same sample are listed, as sequenced in a study of blood T cells in healthy people across ages. For the second PCR, which ran for about 6 to 11 cycles, a sample-barcoded 5' primer and a J-beta primer mix were used. TCRdb recomputed calls from the 5' RACE reads with MiXCR, one row per CDR3 protein. The profile shows 650,000 to 950,000 distinct CDR3 sequences, approximately 44% of them singletons. Sequencing was done on a sample of blood. The receptors were gathered from a man aged 55-75 years in good health.

This clonotype was recorded a few times. The chain employs TRBV7-6 and TRBJ2-7, with 9 positions matching TRBD1. Germline V gives CDR1 SGHVS, CDR2 FNYEAQ. There are 17 residues in the CDR3. V lost 2 bases and J lost 4; bases outside the gene matches: 12. Here the CDR3 reads CASSLNGQGSPMYEQYF. The DNA of the CDR3 is TGTGCCAGCAGCTTAAATGGACAGGGGTCTCCCATGTACGAGCAGTACTTC.

This clonotype was seen only a few times. The gene calls are TRBV6-2 or TRBV6-3 and TRBJ2-7; perhaps TRBD1 as D (6 bases). Trimming removed 7 bases from V and 1 base from J, with 17 bases in between. The length of the CDR3 is 15 residues. CDR1 and CDR2 (germline): MNHEY, SVGEGT. The DNA of the CDR3 is TGTGCCAGCAACCCGGAAGGGGGACGATCCTACGAGCAGTACTTC. It is translated as CASNPEGGRSYEQYF.

Details on this clonotype: A much larger clone lies a single base off, so this may be a read error. This sequence joins TRBV12-3 or TRBV12-4 and TRBJ1-2; D gene uncertain. This CDR3 region has 15 residues. Trimming shortened V by 6 bases and J by 5 bases, and 19 bases separated the two germline ends. DNA for the CDR3: TGTGCCAGCAGCCCAGCTGACCGGGAGAGTTATGGCTACACCTTC. Its translation: CASSPADRESYGYTF.

The chain combines TRBV19 with TRBJ2-7; maybe TRBD1 (5 bases). The V and J ends lost 2 bases and 4 bases respectively, with 12 bases between them. The CDR3 runs 14 residues. The germline gives CDR1 LNHDA, CDR2 SQIVND (reference sequence). The CDR3 DNA follows: TGTGCCAGTAGTATATCCGTGGGGCAATACGAGCAGTACTTC. Its translation: CASSISVGQYEQYF.

The chain couples TRBV3-1 to TRBJ1-2; unclear D gene. V was pared by 3 bases and J by 3 bases, with 11 bases between. CDR3 length: 14 residues. CDR1 is LGHDT and CDR2 is YNNKEL in the germline V gene (reference sequence). The CDR3 sequence: CASSHPDTHYGYTF. The CDR3 bases are TGTGCCAGCAGCCACCCCGACACCCACTATGGCTACACCTTC.

V gene TRBV5-1 combines with J gene TRBJ1-2, with 8 bases lining up with TRBD1. The CDR3 totals 15 residues. V was pared by 0 bases and J by 6 bases, with 7 bases of the junction left unmatched. Looked up from germline, CDR1 is SGHRS and CDR2 is YFSETQ. As DNA, the CDR3 is TGCGCCAGCAGCTTGGGCGAGACAGGGGTGGATGGCTACACCTTC. Protein product: CASSLGETGVDGYTF.

The genes are TRBV27 and TRBJ2-7; tentatively, D is TRBD1 (6 bases). Trimming took off 4 bases at V and 0 bases at J, with 13 bases between the two ends. Per the germline V gene, CDR1 is MNHEY and CDR2 is SMNVEV (reference sequence). CDR3 length equals 15 residues. This CDR3 is CASSSKGQSSYEQYF. The DNA of the CDR3 is TGTGCCAGCAGTTCCAAAGGACAGAGCTCCTACGAGCAGTACTTC.

The V call is TRBV9, the J call TRBJ2-1; D is unresolved. The CDR3 contains 15 residues. V was pared by 0 bases and J by 6 bases, with 13 bases between. Per germline, CDR1 SGDLS and CDR2 YYNGEE. CDR3 sequence (DNA): TGTGCCAGCAGCGTAGGGGTCGTGTCTGGCAATGAGCAGTTCTTC. It specifies CASSVGVVSGNEQFF. The full variable domain, with the rest looked up from reference TRBV9 and TRBJ2-1, is DSGVTQTPKHLITATGQRVTLRCSPRSGDLSVYWYQQSLDQGLQFLIQYYNGEERAKGNILERFSAQQFPDLHSELNLSSLELGDSALYFCASSVGVVSGNEQFFGPGTRLTVL.

This chain joins TRBV29-1 and TRBJ1-1, with unresolved D. Between the trimmed V and J ends, which lost 7 bases and 1 base, there was a span of 13 bases. The CDR3 is 13 residues long. Germline V gives CDR1 SQVTM, CDR2 ANQGSEA. The CDR3 sequence is CSASPGWNTEAFF. CDR3 bases: TGCAGCGCCTCGCCGGGTTGGAACACTGAAGCTTTCTTT.

V and J are TRBV10-2 and TRBJ2-1; D is possibly TRBD2 (5 bases). Germline CDR1 and CDR2: WSHSY and SAAADI. V was clipped by 7 bases and J by 1 base, with 17 bases between them. The CDR3 loop spans 16 amino acids. The CDR3 region has the DNA TGCGCCAGCATCTCAGAGGGCGGAGCTTCCTACAATGAGCAGTTCTTC. Translated, it gives CASISEGGASYNEQFF.

The V gene is TRBV14, the J gene TRBJ1-1; D not certain. CDR3 length: 12 residues. CDR1 is SGHDN, CDR2 FVKESK, per germline. V was cut by 4 bases and J by 7 bases, with 10 bases left in between. The CDR3 coding sequence is TGTGCCAGCAGCCGTTACAAAGGTGAAGCTTTCTTT. Translation gives CASSRYKGEAFF.

This chain joins TRBV7-3 and TRBJ1-2, with 7 bases fitting TRBD1. Germline V CDR1 and CDR2: SGHTA, FQGTGA. Trimming took 1 base from V and 3 from J; bases not matched to a gene: 11. This CDR3 spans 17 amino acids. The CDR3 DNA sequence: TGTGCCAGCAGCTTAAACGGCAGGGGGGAATTGGACTATGGCTACACCTTC. Its translation: CASSLNGRGELDYGYTF.

This clonotype was counted only a few times. As DNA, the CDR3 is TGTGCCAGCAGTTTATCCCGCGGGCCTACGACGGGGACCCAGTACTTC. Protein: CASSLSRGPTTGTQYF. The V gene is TRBV27, the J gene TRBJ2-5; possibly TRBD2 for D (5 bases). V gave up 0 bases and J gave up 7 bases, with 18 bases separating them. This CDR3 comprises 16 residues. Germline V gene lookup returns CDR1 MNHEY and CDR2 SMNVEV (reference sequence).

The rearrangement links TRBV29-1 to TRBJ1-1, with 8 bases identical to TRBD1. Germline CDR1 and CDR2: SQVTM and ANQGSEA. V lost 4 bases, J lost 5 bases, and 9 bases stayed unmatched. The CDR3 has 14 residues. The CDR3 loop reads CSVGTGPWETEAFF. The CDR3, as DNA: TGCAGCGTTGGGACAGGGCCTTGGGAGACTGAAGCTTTCTTT.

V is TRBV12-3 or TRBV12-4 and J is TRBJ2-1; TRBD2 matches 12 bases. V dropped 6 bases and J dropped 7; count of bases not matched to a gene: 13. CDR3 size: 17 residues. The CDR3 DNA reads TGTGCCAGCAGCGAGAGACTAGCGGGGGTCACCCTTAATGAGCAGTTCTTC. This translates into CASSERLAGVTLNEQFF.

The chain recombines TRBV5-4 with TRBJ2-3, with 7 positions matching TRBD1. With V trimmed by 4 bases and J by 5 bases, 10 bases remained unmatched. Germline lookup yields CDR1 SGHNT and CDR2 YYREEE (reference sequence). The CDR3 consists of 15 residues. The CDR3 region is CASSAGTEALDTQYF. The CDR3 bases are TGTGCCAGCAGCGCCGGGACAGAAGCCTTAGATACGCAGTATTTT.

The chain links TRBV5-4 to TRBJ2-5, with TRBD2 matching over 11 bases. The J call may be incorrect, as the DNA end agrees better with TRBJ2-7. The CDR3 runs 14 residues. The germline CDR1 and CDR2 sequences are SGHNT and YYREEE (reference sequence). The CDR3 DNA reads as TGTGCCAGCACCTTAGCGGGGGGGCATTACGAGCAGTACTTC. Its protein product is CASTLAGGHYEQYF.

In this sample, this clonotype turned up once. V usage is TRBV20-1 and J usage is TRBJ1-5; 7 bases match TRBD1. J was trimmed by 2 bases and V by 2 bases; bases with no gene match: 6. The germline V gene encodes CDR1 DFQATT and CDR2 SNEGSKA (reference sequence). This CDR3 region has 15 residues. The CDR3 bases are TGCAGTGCTAGATACAGGGGAAAGGGCAATCAGCCCCAGCATTTT. Translated: CSARYRGKGNQPQHF.

The chain couples TRBV10-3 to TRBJ2-3; a possible D gene is TRBD2 (7 bases). Germline V gene data show CDR1 as ENHRY and CDR2 as SYGVKD. The CDR3 covers 17 residues. V gave up 6 bases and J gave up 2 bases, with 21 bases separating them. This CDR3 reads CAISPRVAGANTDTQYF. As DNA, the CDR3 is TGTGCCATCAGCCCTCGGGTCGCGGGGGCGAACACAGATACGCAGTATTTT.

This clonotype was detected many times. V gene TRBV4-3 combines with J gene TRBJ2-1; D uncertain. Germline values: CDR1 LGHNA, CDR2 YSLEER. V lost 0 bases to trimming and J lost 3 bases, with 3 bases between them. The CDR3 spans 13 residues. The CDR3 nucleotides are TGCGCCAGCAGCCAAGATGACTACAATGAGCAGTTCTTC. Translating it yields CASSQDDYNEQFF.

In its sample, this clonotype was seen a few times. The chain carries TRBV6-5 and TRBJ1-2; unclear D gene. The V gene's germline CDR1 is MNHEY and CDR2 SVGAGI. The CDR3 length is 13 residues. The V end lost 0 bases, the J end lost 8 bases, and 10 bases lay between the germline ends. The DNA of the CDR3 is TGTGCCAGCAGTTACTCGAGAGGGAGCGGCTACACCTTC. It specifies CASSYSRGSGYTF.

About this clonotype: Just one base apart from a much larger clone, this may be a read error. The CDR3 nucleotides are TGTGCCCGGAGTGTAAGTTCCCCCTACGAGCAGTACTTC. It is translated as CARSVSSPYEQYF. The chain carries TRBV30 and TRBJ2-5, with unresolved D. The DNA end favors TRBJ2-7, so the J call may be wrong. There are 13 residues in the CDR3. Germline V gene lookup returns CDR1 GTSNPN and CDR2 SVGIG (reference sequence).

This sequence joins TRBV10-1 and TRBJ2-5, with D possibly matching TRBD1 (6 bases). This CDR3 contains 15 residues. Germline values: CDR1 WNHNN, CDR2 SYGVQD (reference sequence). The ends were cut back, 4 bases at V and 2 bases at J, with 14 bases in the middle. DNA of the CDR3: TGCGCCAGCAGTGTTGCAGGGGCTGGTCAAGAGACCCAGTACTTC. This translates into CASSVAGAGQETQYF.

This clonotype was counted a few times. The V and J genes are TRBV5-1 and TRBJ1-2, with 8 nucleotides matching TRBD1. Trimming at V came to 0 bases and at J to 2 bases, leaving 3 bases not matched to a gene. The CDR3 is made up of 15 amino acids. Germline lookup yields CDR1 SGHRS and CDR2 YFSETQ. The chain's CDR3 is CASSLGTGTNYGYTF. In DNA, the CDR3 is TGCGCCAGCAGCTTGGGGACAGGGACGAACTATGGCTACACCTTC. Supplemented by reference TRBV5-1 and TRBJ1-2, the full variable domain reads KAGVTQTPRYLIKTRGQQVTLSCSPISGHRSVSWYQQTPGQGLQFLFEYFSETQRNKGNFPGRFSGRQFSNSRSEMNVSTLELGDSALYLCASSLGTGTNYGYTFGSGTRLTVV.

J is TRBJ1-2 and V is TRBV29-1, with a possible D match to TRBD1 (6 bases). V was cut by 6 bases and J by 6 bases, with 17 bases left in between. In germline, CDR1 is SQVTM, CDR2 ANQGSEA. This CDR3 is 13 amino acids long. CDR3 amino acids: CSVTSAYRDGYTF. CDR3 bases: TGCAGCGTCACCAGCGCCTACAGGGATGGCTACACCTTC.

The chain couples TRBV5-6 to TRBJ2-7; D may be TRBD1 (6 bases). The J call may be wrong; the DNA end is better matched by TRBJ2-5. The germline CDR1 and CDR2 sequences are SGHDT and YYEEEE. The CDR3 runs to 14 residues. Here the CDR3 DNA reads TGTGCCAGCAGCGTGGGGGCACGTCAAGAGACCCAGTACTTC. It encodes CASSVGARQETQYF.

This clonotype was seen only a few times. The V gene is TRBV7-9, the J gene TRBJ2-1; 8 nucleotides agree with TRBD1. The CDR3 has 13 residues. The V gene's germline CDR1 is SEHNR and CDR2 FQNEAQ (reference sequence). The trim removed 5 bases at V and 9 bases at J, leaving 6 bases unmatched. As DNA, the CDR3 is TGTGCCAGCAGCCGCACAGGGGGTGCTGAGCAGTTCTTC. Its protein product is CASSRTGGAEQFF.

In this sample, this clonotype turned up a few times. V is TRBV5-1 and J is TRBJ2-1; 8 positions agree with TRBD1. CDR3 length: 12 amino acids. The V segment lost 4 bases and the J segment 12 bases; nucleotides outside the gene matches: 6. CDR1 and CDR2 (germline): SGHRS, YFSETQ. CDR3 region: CASSIGDRSQFF. CDR3 bases: TGCGCCAGCAGCATAGGGGACAGGTCGCAGTTCTTC.

This sequence joins TRBV19 and TRBJ2-6, with a tentative D call TRBD1 (5 bases). Trimming left V 1 base short and J 2 bases short, with 9 bases between. The CDR3 runs to 16 residues. CDR1 and CDR2 from the germline V gene are LNHDA and SQIVND (reference sequence). The CDR3, as DNA: TGTGCCAGTAGTATAGGTGGGGCTACTGGGGCCAACGTCCTGACTTTC. It yields the protein CASSIGGATGANVLTF. The full variable domain, with the rest looked up from reference TRBV19 and TRBJ2-6, is DGGITQSPKYLFRKEGQNVTLSCEQNLNHDAMYWYRQDPGQGLRLIYYSQIVNDFQKGDIAEGYSVSREKKESFPLTVTSAQKNPTAFYLCASSIGGATGANVLTFGAGSRLTVL.

The chain uses TRBV27 and TRBJ1-5; the match to TRBD1 covers 8 bases. The length of the CDR3 is 15 residues. With V trimmed by 3 bases and J by 3 bases, 4 bases remained unmatched. Germline CDR1 and CDR2: MNHEY and SMNVEV (reference sequence). CDR3 sequence reads: CASSFSGQANQPQHF. DNA for the CDR3: TGTGCCAGCAGTTTTTCGGGACAGGCCAATCAGCCCCAGCATTTT.

The V gene is TRBV5-1, the J gene TRBJ2-3; D might be TRBD1 or TRBD2, each matching 5 bases. The germline V gene encodes CDR1 SGHRS and CDR2 YFSETQ. The V and J ends lost 3 bases and 2 bases respectively, with 16 bases between them. CDR3 size: 16 residues. The CDR3 DNA follows: TGCGCCAGCAGCTCCGAGGGGTTTGCGATCACAGATACGCAGTATTTT. Its protein product is CASSSEGFAITDTQYF.